This note documents a single TCR beta chain sequence. V shed 3 bases and J shed 7 bases, with 10 bases lying between them. This CDR3 is 13 amino acids long. The record originates from a study of blood T cell repertoires in COVID-19. As for the study in general: Whether acute or convalescent, the COVID-19 samples came from the United States, Italy and Spain. Nucleic acid was either cDNA or gDNA, and it came from T cells, B-cell-depleted T cells, or PBMCs.

Original processing notes: Nucleated cell number was recorded as an estimate derived from reference gene primer amplification. The data were produced by immunoSEQ multiplex PCR, yet TCRdb's version contains in-frame clones alone and is incomplete. V and J calls and clone size follow that table, whereas D and trimming were derived from the DNA. There are 18,000 or so clones in the sample; approximately 95% occur only once, and approximately 4% lies in the top ten. What was sequenced was peripheral blood. The V call is TRBV12-3 or TRBV12-4, the J call TRBJ1-5; a possible D gene is TRBD1 (5 bases). The TCR originated in a woman between 45 and 65 years old with active COVID-19. In DNA form, the CDR3 reads TGTGCCAGCAGTTTGGCAGGGCGGCAGCCCCAGCATTTT. Translated: CASSLAGRQPQHF.